This T cell receptor beta chain was identified during a study of response to subunit inactivated influenza vaccine. Between the trimmed V and J ends, which lost 4 bases and 5 bases, there was a span of 8 bases. This CDR3 comprises 12 residues. Germline CDR1 reads SEHNR; CDR2 reads FQNEAQ (reference sequence). TCRdb reprocessed the RT-PCR reads with MiXCR, giving one entry per CDR3 protein. Here the sample spans around 790,000 distinct CDR3 sequences, over 20% being singletons. This clonotype was observed many times. The specimen comprised PBMCs from blood, sampled around 5 days after vaccination. The chain joins TRBV7-9 to TRBJ2-5; no clear D. This TCR derives from a man aged 50 to 60 who received an inactivated influenza vaccine. DNA of the CDR3: TGTGCCAGCAGCTACCTGACGGAGACCCAGTACTTC. Amino acids: CASSYLTETQYF.